This passage covers 3 T cell receptor beta chains from one sample sequenced in a study of OX40 agonist ivuxolimab in advanced cancers. The library was produced with the immunoSEQ multiplex PCR assay. Sourced from immuneACCESS, this table was stored by TCRdb with only in-frame sequences that have V and J called. A share of the clones is absent; for the studies checked, an unresolved V gene accounts for under half, and the remainder has no known explanation. The sample records about 64,000 clones, approximately 90% of which are singletons. The ten biggest clones cover under 3.5% of the sample. The specimen comprised CD4+ or CD8+ T cells sorted from blood, sampled in a trial of the OX40 agonist ivuxolimab. Receptor source: an adult with an advanced solid tumor such as melanoma, head and neck, liver or kidney cancer.

J is TRBJ1-2 and V is TRBV27; TRBD1 matches 8 bases. This CDR3 is 14 amino acids long. J lost 1 base, V lost 11 bases, and 9 bases had no gene match. Germline CDR1 MNHEY, CDR2 SMNVEV (reference sequence). CDR3 nucleotides: TGTGCCCGCGCGCGGGACAGGCTTAACTATGGCTACACCTTC. Its protein product is CARARDRLNYGYTF.

The rearrangement joins TRBV7-8 to TRBJ2-7, with TRBD2 matching 8 bases. The CDR3 spans 14 residues. The trim removed 3 bases at V and 5 bases at J, leaving 6 bases unmatched. CDR1 and CDR2 (germline): SGHVS, FQNEAQ. CDR3 bases: TGTGCCAGCAGCTTGACGGGAGGGGTCCACGAGCAGTACTTC. It encodes CASSLTGGVHEQYF.

The chain has TRBV2 and TRBJ2-2; a weak D match, TRBD1 (7 bases). Germline V CDR1 and CDR2: SNHLY, FYNNEI. V gave up 3 bases and J gave up 6 bases, with 14 bases separating them. The CDR3 is 15 residues long. The CDR3: CASSEQGGLAGELFF. The CDR3 DNA reads TGTGCCAGCAGTGAGCAGGGGGGCCTCGCCGGGGAGCTGTTTTTT.